The 5 T cell receptor beta chains given below trace back to one sample, sequenced in a study of T cell responses to AZD1222 COVID-19 vaccine. TCRdb's copy holds only in-frame clones and misses some; the assay was immunoSEQ multiplex PCR. The sample carries around 150,000 clones, 92% recorded once. Sequenced here: peripheral blood, sampled on day 0 of MenACWY control vaccination. These receptors were obtained from an adult in good health.

The chain has TRBV23-1 and TRBJ1-5; possibly TRBD1 for D (5 bases). TRBV23-1 is an ORF, and what it does is uncertain. V was cut by 3 bases and J by 4 bases, with 13 bases left in between. The CDR3 totals 15 residues. The CDR3 DNA follows: TGCGCCAGCAGTCACACCGGGCGGGGGAATCAGCCCCAGCATTTT. The encoded protein is CASSHTGRGNQPQHF.

The genes are TRBV5-1 and TRBJ2-7, with D possibly being TRBD1 or TRBD2 (6 bases each). The ends were cut back, 3 bases at V and 5 bases at J, with 18 bases in the middle. CDR1 SGHRS and CDR2 YFSETQ come from the germline V gene. The CDR3 has 15 amino acids. The CDR3 nucleotides read TGCGCCAGCAGCTACTTGGGCCCGAGGGGGGACGAGCAGTACTTC. This sequence encodes CASSYLGPRGDEQYF. Drawing the rest from reference TRBV5-1 and TRBJ2-7, the complete variable domain is KAGVTQTPRYLIKTRGQQVTLSCSPISGHRSVSWYQQTPGQGLQFLFEYFSETQRNKGNFPGRFSGRQFSNSRSEMNVSTLELGDSALYLCASSYLGPRGDEQYFGPGTRLTVT.

The chain is built from TRBV28 and TRBJ2-7; D is uncertain. Germline V CDR1 and CDR2: MDHEN, SYDVKM. This CDR3 comprises 13 residues. The germline V and J ends were trimmed by 5 bases and 0 bases, with 8 bases remaining between them. The CDR3: CASSTTASYEQYF. The CDR3 DNA sequence: TGTGCCAGCAGTACGACTGCCTCCTACGAGCAGTACTTC. Using reference TRBV28 and TRBJ2-7 for the parts outside the CDR3, the full variable domain is DVKVTQSSRYLVKRTGEKVFLECVQDMDHENMFWYRQDPGLGLRLIYFSYDVKMKEKGDIPEGYSVSREKKERFSLILESASTNQTSMYLCASSTTASYEQYFGPGTRLTVT.

The genes are TRBV27 and TRBJ2-7; a possible D gene is TRBD1 (5 bases). The CDR3 sequence is 13 residues long. CDR1 is MNHEY and CDR2 is SMNVEV in the germline V gene (reference sequence). The V end lost 6 bases, the J end lost 0 bases, and 9 bases lay between the germline ends. The CDR3 region has the DNA TGTGCCAGCAGACCAGGGAACTCCTACGAGCAGTACTTC. Translated, it gives CASRPGNSYEQYF.

Worth noting for this clone: In the same sample, other DNA sequences code for this CDR3. This rearrangement joins TRBV11-2 to TRBJ2-1, with TRBD2 matching over 7 bases. V trimming: 5 bases; J trimming: 10 bases; junction bases outside the gene matches: 5. In germline, CDR1 is SGHAT, CDR2 FQNNGV. CDR3 length: 12 amino acids. The CDR3 DNA reads as TGTGCCAGCAGCAGGACTAGGAACGAGCAGTTCTTC. Its translation: CASSRTRNEQFF.